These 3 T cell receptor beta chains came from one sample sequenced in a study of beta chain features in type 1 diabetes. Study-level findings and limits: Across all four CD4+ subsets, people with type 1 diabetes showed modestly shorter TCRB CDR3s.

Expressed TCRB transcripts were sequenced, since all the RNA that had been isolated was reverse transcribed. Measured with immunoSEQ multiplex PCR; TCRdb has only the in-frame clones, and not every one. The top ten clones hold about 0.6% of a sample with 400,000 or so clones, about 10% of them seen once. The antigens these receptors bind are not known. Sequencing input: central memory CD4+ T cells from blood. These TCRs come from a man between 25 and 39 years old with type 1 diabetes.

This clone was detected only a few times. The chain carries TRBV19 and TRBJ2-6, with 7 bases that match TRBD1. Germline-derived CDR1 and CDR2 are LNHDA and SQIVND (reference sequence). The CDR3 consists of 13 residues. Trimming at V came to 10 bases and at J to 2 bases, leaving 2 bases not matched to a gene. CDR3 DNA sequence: TGTGCCACACAGGGGCCTGGGGCCAACGTCCTGACTTTC. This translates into CATQGPGANVLTF.

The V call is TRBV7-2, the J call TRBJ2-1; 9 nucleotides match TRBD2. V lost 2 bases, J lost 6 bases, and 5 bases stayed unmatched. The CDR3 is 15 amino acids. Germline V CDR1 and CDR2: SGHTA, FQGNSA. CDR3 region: CASSLSLAGRNEQFF. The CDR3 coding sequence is TGTGCCAGCAGCTTATCCCTAGCGGGACGCAATGAGCAGTTCTTC. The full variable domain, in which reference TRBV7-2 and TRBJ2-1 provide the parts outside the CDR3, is GAGVSQSPSNKVTEKGKDVELRCDPISGHTALYWYRQSLGQGLEFLIYFQGNSAPDKSGLPSDRFSAERTGGSVSTLTIQRTQQEDSAVYLCASSLSLAGRNEQFFGPGTRLTVL.

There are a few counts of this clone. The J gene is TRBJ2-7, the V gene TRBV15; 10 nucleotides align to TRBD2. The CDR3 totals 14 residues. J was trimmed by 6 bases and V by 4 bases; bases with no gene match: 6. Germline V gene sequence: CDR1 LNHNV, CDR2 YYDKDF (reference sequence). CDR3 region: CATSKPLAGSEQYF. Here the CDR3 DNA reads TGTGCCACCAGCAAGCCACTAGCGGGATCCGAGCAGTACTTC.